This TCR beta chain was captured in a study of T cells in Graves' hyperthyroidism and ophthalmopathy. V lost 4 bases to trimming and J lost 1 base, with 10 bases between them. CDR1 LGHDT and CDR2 YNNKEL come from the germline V gene (reference sequence). This CDR3 spans 14 amino acids. Amplified TCR beta CDR3 regions came from RNA transcripts. TCR CDR3 regions were first amplified by RT-PCR with HTBI primers. From the multiplex PCR reads, TCRdb called clonotypes with MiXCR, one entry per CDR3 protein. The sample lists about 250,000 distinct CDR3 sequences; roughly 22% were seen once. Study-level points and caveats: Blood also held most thyroid clonotypes expanded beyond 0.001.

The sample holds many counts of this clonotype. Its antigen remains unidentified. V usage is TRBV3-1 and J usage is TRBJ1-1; tentative D call: TRBD1 (5 bases). This sequence was found in a man aged 30 to 39 with Graves' ophthalmopathy. The material sequenced was blood. This chain's CDR3 is CASSLGGKNTEAFF. The CDR3 region has the DNA TGTGCCAGCAGCCTTGGGGGAAAGAACACTGAAGCTTTCTTT.